This T cell receptor (beta chain) was recovered during a study of early T cells in non-severe SARS-CoV-2 infection. Study-wide background: Chains stayed unpaired after sequencing of bulk RNA from unsorted whole blood.

The CDR3 has 16 residues. This clonotype was found many times. No antigen is known for it. Unique molecular identifiers were affixed to single, distinct cDNA molecules. TCRdb ran MiXCR on the 5' RACE reads and lists one entry per CDR3 protein. This sample has about 26,000 distinct CDR3 sequences, with less than 6.5% found just once. Findings and limits, study-wide: Sequences matched to VDJdb favored anti-spike CD8 responses, while private and CD4 specificities were missed.

The receptor comes from an adult who was a healthcare worker with PCR-confirmed SARS-CoV-2 infection or an uninfected control (not recorded which). The rearrangement uses TRBV12-2 and TRBJ2-4; the table's D call of TRBD1 was not tested on the DNA. TRBV12-2 is assigned pseudogene status. The sample was whole blood. CDR3 in DNA: TGTGCAAGTCGCTCACCCTACCACACACAGGGTAGCATTCAGTACTTC. Translated, it gives CASRSPYHTQGSIQYF.